The 21 T cell receptor beta chains listed next were all sequenced from one sample in a study of shared clonotypes between healthy human individuals. Positively selected for CCR7, the CD45RO-negative cells used as naive CD8 cells excluded terminally differentiated effector memory CD45RA+ cells. The method was immunoSEQ multiplex PCR; TCRdb's version includes in-frame clones alone and lacks a portion of them. The sample gives some 2,000,000 clones, about 95% of which show up once; about 1.1% is in the top ten. The specimen was naive CD8+ T cells sorted from blood. The receptors were sampled from a man between 18 and 35 years old in good health.

J is TRBJ2-7 and V is TRBV9; no clear D gene. V lost 0 bases and J lost 2, with 15 bases in between. Germline CDR1 reads SGDLS; CDR2 reads YYNGEE. The CDR3 totals 16 residues. CDR3 DNA: TGTGCCAGCAGCGTAGAGGCCGGACCCTTACCCTACGAGCAGTACTTC. It codes for CASSVEAGPLPYEQYF.

V and J are TRBV11-2 and TRBJ1-2; D is unclear. The CDR3 loop spans 14 amino acids. With 0 bases removed from V and 7 bases from J, the gap between germline ends came to 12 bases. Germline V gene sequence: CDR1 SGHAT, CDR2 FQNNGV. The CDR3: CASSLDSRVAGYTF. Here the CDR3 DNA reads TGTGCCAGCAGCTTAGATTCCCGGGTTGCTGGCTACACCTTC.

The genes are TRBV2 and TRBJ2-1; 8 bases are shared with TRBD1. Germline CDR1 reads SNHLY; CDR2 reads FYNNEI. After removal of 6 bases from V and 3 bases from J, the junction contained 13 bases not matched to a gene. There are 17 residues in the CDR3. The CDR3 DNA follows: TGTGCCAGCAGACCCTGGACCGGGACAGGAGACTACAATGAGCAGTTCTTC. Translating gives CASRPWTGTGDYNEQFF.

The chain employs TRBV9 and TRBJ2-7; TRBD2 agrees at 12 bases. The CDR3 spans 15 residues. Trimming removed 4 bases from V and 2 bases from J; junction bases left unmatched: 4. Germline CDR1 is SGDLS and CDR2 is YYNGEE. The CDR3 nucleotides are TGTGCCAGCAGCCCCCGACTAGCGGGAGCCTACGAGCAGTACTTC. It codes for CASSPRLAGAYEQYF.

Worth noting for this clone: The identical CDR3 is also encoded by other nucleotide sequences in the sample. The chain employs TRBV6-5 and TRBJ2-7; D tentatively fits TRBD1 or TRBD2 (6 bases each). This CDR3 region has 14 residues. Trimming removed 0 bases at V and 3 bases at J, with 9 bases between. Germline loops: CDR1 MNHEY, CDR2 SVGAGI. This chain's CDR3 is CASSYSEGGYEQYF. CDR3 in DNA: TGTGCCAGCAGTTACTCTGAGGGGGGCTACGAGCAGTACTTC.

V usage is TRBV18 and J usage is TRBJ2-2; 7 bases fit TRBD1. The V gene end was trimmed by 0 bases and the J gene end by 6 bases; junction bases not matched to a gene: 13. The CDR3 loop spans 18 amino acids. Per germline, CDR1 KGHSH and CDR2 LQKENI. The CDR3 bases are TGTGCCAGCTCACCACCGAACAGGGGATGGGATGAGGCCGGGGAGCTGTTTTTT. Protein: CASSPPNRGWDEAGELFF.

The V and J genes are TRBV7-9 and TRBJ1-6, with 8 bases aligning to TRBD1. With V trimmed by 4 bases and J by 3 bases, 8 bases remained unmatched. Germline CDR1 SEHNR, CDR2 FQNEAQ (reference sequence). The CDR3 is 17 amino acids. For the CDR3, the DNA is TGTGCCAGCAGCTCCTCCGGGACAGGCGTCTATAATTCACCCCTCCACTTT. Its protein is CASSSSGTGVYNSPLHF.

A note on this clone: The sample contains more than one DNA sequence encoding this CDR3. The chain employs TRBV6-6 and TRBJ2-7, with D perhaps being TRBD1 or TRBD2 (5 bases each). The CDR3 covers 13 residues. The V and J ends lost 5 bases and 0 bases respectively, with 8 bases between them. Germline-derived CDR1 and CDR2 are MNHNY and SVGAGI (reference sequence). CDR3 protein: CASSPRGSYEQYF. As DNA, the CDR3 is TGTGCCAGCAGTCCGAGGGGCTCCTACGAGCAGTACTTC.

A single count supports this clone. This chain uses TRBV6-5 with TRBJ2-1, with D maybe TRBD2 (5 bases). This CDR3 spans 13 amino acids. Germline values: CDR1 MNHEY, CDR2 SVGAGI. Trimming took off 3 bases at V and 7 bases at J, with 10 bases between the two ends. The CDR3 sequence: CASSYRTANEQFF. The CDR3 nucleotides are TGTGCCAGCAGTTATCGGACTGCTAATGAGCAGTTCTTC.

The chain recombines TRBV5-1 with TRBJ2-7, with D hard to call. V shed 6 bases and J shed 3 bases, with 13 bases lying between them. This CDR3 region has 13 residues. Germline V CDR1 and CDR2: SGHRS, YFSETQ. This CDR3 is CASTLTPFYEQYF. The CDR3 DNA is TGCGCCAGCACCCTCACACCGTTCTACGAGCAGTACTTC.

This clone was seen once. The V call is TRBV6-1, the J call TRBJ1-4; D is possibly TRBD1 (6 bases). Germline V lookup: CDR1 MNHNS, CDR2 SASEGT. Trimming left V 4 bases short and J 0 bases short, with 15 bases between. This CDR3 is 17 amino acids long. The DNA of the CDR3 is TGTGCCAGCAGTGGGAAGACAGGACTTGCAACTAATGAAAAACTGTTTTTT. Its protein product is CASSGKTGLATNEKLFF.

The genes are TRBV30 and TRBJ2-2; weak D call: TRBD2 (5 bases). The CDR3 sequence is 12 residues long. Trimming shortened V by 0 bases and J by 8 bases, and 7 bases separated the two germline ends. Germline-derived CDR1 and CDR2 are GTSNPN and SVGIG (reference sequence). CDR3 region: CAWSVGEGELFF. In DNA form, the CDR3 reads TGTGCCTGGAGTGTCGGGGAGGGGGAGCTGTTTTTT.

The chain joins TRBV29-1 to TRBJ2-2; D is undetermined. The V and J ends lost 4 bases and 1 base respectively, with 7 bases between them. The length of the CDR3 is 13 residues. Germline V gene sequence: CDR1 SQVTM, CDR2 ANQGSEA. The CDR3 nucleotides are TGCAGCGTTGTAGTAGGGAACACCGGGGAGCTGTTTTTT. It is translated as CSVVVGNTGELFF.

This chain joins TRBV28 and TRBJ2-7, with D possibly matching TRBD2 (6 bases). V lost 2 bases to trimming and J lost 5 bases, with 13 bases between them. Per germline, CDR1 MDHEN and CDR2 SYDVKM. This CDR3 has 14 amino acids. The CDR3 coding sequence is TGTGCCAGCAGTTTAAAGCGGGTTCTGGACGAGCAGTACTTC. It is translated as CASSLKRVLDEQYF. Full variable domain (remainder filled in from reference TRBV28 and TRBJ2-7): DVKVTQSSRYLVKRTGEKVFLECVQDMDHENMFWYRQDPGLGLRLIYFSYDVKMKEKGDIPEGYSVSREKKERFSLILESASTNQTSMYLCASSLKRVLDEQYFGPGTRLTVT.

The chain joins TRBV7-9 to TRBJ2-2, with D maybe TRBD2 (5 bases). The CDR3 totals 16 residues. V lost 3 bases to trimming and J lost 4 bases, with 15 bases between them. The V gene's germline CDR1 is SEHNR and CDR2 FQNEAQ (reference sequence). The CDR3 reads CASSLGPPEGTGELFF. Here the CDR3 DNA reads TGTGCCAGCAGCTTGGGTCCCCCTGAGGGCACCGGGGAGCTGTTTTTT.

Worth noting for this clone: This could be a read error, since a much larger clone is one nucleotide away. Additional DNA sequences in this sample encode the identical CDR3. The V and J genes are TRBV9 and TRBJ1-1; D ambiguous. The germline V gene encodes CDR1 SGDLS and CDR2 YYNGEE. The CDR3 contains 12 residues. V lost 0 bases and J 1 base, leaving 1 base between the germline ends. CDR3 sequence reads: CASSVANTEAFF. The DNA of the CDR3 is TGTGCCAGCAGCGTAGCGAACACTGAAGCTTTCTTT.

The V gene is TRBV14, the J gene TRBJ1-2; 10 bases agree with TRBD1. The CDR3 extends over 15 amino acids. Germline V gene sequence: CDR1 SGHDN, CDR2 FVKESK. Losses at the gene ends were 3 bases for V and 8 bases for J; bases not matched to a gene: 9. This CDR3 reads CASSQVFGQGDGYTF. DNA for the CDR3: TGTGCCAGCAGCCAGGTATTTGGACAGGGGGACGGCTACACCTTC.

The genes are TRBV30 and TRBJ2-7, with 9 bases that match TRBD1. J lost 9 bases, V lost 8 bases, and 14 bases had no gene match. The CDR3 covers 13 residues. CDR1 and CDR2 from the germline V gene are GTSNPN and SVGIG (reference sequence). The CDR3 DNA follows: TGTGCCCTATTGGGACAGGGCATGAATGGGCAGTACTTC. Encoded protein: CALLGQGMNGQYF.

The rearrangement uses TRBV5-1 and TRBJ1-1, with D uncertain. Germline CDR1 and CDR2: SGHRS and YFSETQ. V lost 0 bases to trimming and J lost 6 bases, with 15 bases between them. This CDR3 is built from 15 residues. CDR3 protein: CASSLGRETLAEAFF. Written as DNA, the CDR3 is TGCGCCAGCAGCTTGGGGAGGGAAACTTTAGCTGAAGCTTTCTTT. The full variable domain, rest sourced from reference TRBV5-1 and TRBJ1-1, is KAGVTQTPRYLIKTRGQQVTLSCSPISGHRSVSWYQQTPGQGLQFLFEYFSETQRNKGNFPGRFSGRQFSNSRSEMNVSTLELGDSALYLCASSLGRETLAEAFFGQGTRLTVV.

V gene TRBV9 combines with J gene TRBJ2-7; the D gene is possibly TRBD2 (6 bases). Germline V gene data show CDR1 as SGDLS and CDR2 as YYNGEE. V lost 3 bases and J lost 2, with 15 bases in between. This CDR3 contains 15 residues. The CDR3 DNA is TGTGCCAGCAGCGCGGACCCTGGGGAGGCCTACGAGCAGTACTTC. Encoded protein: CASSADPGEAYEQYF.

The rearrangement joins TRBV28 to TRBJ2-3, with TRBD2 matching 10 bases. Germline V gives CDR1 MDHEN, CDR2 SYDVKM. The CDR3 totals 15 residues. The V and J ends lost 4 bases and 7 bases, in that order; junction bases with no gene match: 8. This CDR3 reads CASSSLAGHANTQYF. The CDR3, as DNA: TGTGCCAGCAGTTCACTAGCGGGACATGCCAATACGCAGTATTTT.